This T cell receptor (beta chain) was captured in a study of T-cell memory formation after mild COVID-19. A single record per CDR3 protein comes from TCRdb applying MiXCR to the 5' RACE reads. The sample lists 250,000 to 350,000 distinct CDR3 sequences, 15% to 20% occurring once. Study-wide results and caveats: Some responding clones appeared in pre-infection memory, suggesting cross-reactive memory joined.

As concerns this clonotype: Its specificity is unknown.

V lost 3 bases to trimming and J lost 7 bases, with 13 bases between them. The CDR3 covers 14 residues. The V gene's germline CDR1 is DFQATT and CDR2 SNEGSKA (reference sequence). Sequencing used PBMCs or a T cell subset sorted from them (not recorded which). The rearrangement links TRBV20-1 to TRBJ1-6; D is ambiguous. The receptor was isolated from a man aged 18 to 29 who had mild COVID-19 (a few samples of this study predate the infection). Cell type and time point are not known. The CDR3 DNA is TGCAGTGCTAGCCTAGGAGCCGGCAATTCACCCCTCCACTTT. The encoded protein is CSASLGAGNSPLHF.